This entry lists 2 T cell receptor beta chains sequenced from one sample in a study of cytomegalovirus exposure and HLA in healthy donors. The PCR made use of 60 Vbeta and 13 Jbeta primers. The method was immunoSEQ multiplex PCR; TCRdb's version includes in-frame clones alone and lacks a portion of them. The sample holds around 150,000 clones; roughly four fifths are singletons and the top ten take around 4.3%. Sequencing was carried out using PBMCs. Every receptor here comes from a man aged 50 to 59 in good health and CMV-seropositive.

The genes are TRBV10-2 and TRBJ2-1, with TRBD2 identical over 10 bases. The CDR3 length is 16 residues. The V gene's germline CDR1 is WSHSY and CDR2 SAAADI. V lost 6 bases, J lost 3 bases, and 8 bases stayed unmatched. CDR3 in amino acids: CASRGASGRNYNEQFF. The CDR3 DNA sequence: TGCGCCAGCAGGGGGGCTAGCGGGAGAAACTACAATGAGCAGTTCTTC.

The gene calls are TRBV12-5 and TRBJ2-1, with TRBD2 identical over 11 bases. V shed 0 bases, J shed 0 bases, and the junction held 7 bases outside the gene matches. The CDR3 sequence is 19 residues long. Germline lookup yields CDR1 LGHNT and CDR2 FRNRAP. This CDR3 reads CASGLVLTSGDSSYNEQFF. Written as DNA, the CDR3 is TGTGCTAGTGGTTTGGTTCTGACTAGCGGGGACAGCTCCTACAATGAGCAGTTCTTC.